The 10 T cell receptor beta chains below all came from one sample that was sequenced in a study of graft-versus-host responses after intestinal transplantation (dated by TCRdb to the early 2020s). The library was generated by the immunoSEQ multiplex PCR assay. Sourced from immuneACCESS, this table was stored by TCRdb with only in-frame sequences that have V and J called. A share of the clones is absent; for the studies checked, an unresolved V gene accounts for under half, and the remainder has no known explanation. For this sample there are under 85,000 clones; 90% appear just once. Approximately 1.2% of the sample rests with the top ten. In the paper's terms, the time point label means: cells obtained before transplantation from donor or recipient. Their antigens are not known. The sequences come from unstimulated CD8+ T cells sorted from spleen or lymph node cells, collected before intestinal transplant. The receptors stem from a human donor who received an intestinal transplant.

Written as DNA, the CDR3 is TGTGCCAGCAGCTTGGGGGCGGAGGCGTTAAACTACGAGCAGTACTTC. This encodes CASSLGAEALNYEQYF. The rearrangement joins TRBV7-8 to TRBJ2-7; TRBD1 is a possible D gene (6 bases). The CDR3 totals 16 residues. Germline-derived CDR1 and CDR2 are SGHVS and FQNEAQ. Trimming pared 3 bases from V and 3 bases from J, leaving 18 bases between.

The V gene is TRBV6-5, the J gene TRBJ1-2; the D is unclear. This CDR3 is built from 15 residues. CDR1 is MNHEY and CDR2 is SVGAGI in the germline V gene. V was pared by 6 bases and J by 5 bases, with 19 bases between. DNA of the CDR3: TGTGCCAGCAGCTCCGGGATCCCACCCGGGTATGGCTACACCTTC. Translation gives CASSSGIPPGYGYTF.

The chain is built from TRBV6-4 and TRBJ2-1, with 10 bases fitting TRBD2. The germline CDR1 and CDR2 sequences are MRHNA and SNTAGT. V gave up 2 bases and J gave up 4 bases; unmatched junction bases: 11. This CDR3 comprises 18 residues. CDR3 residues: CASSDTRVAGGLYNEQFF. The CDR3 DNA reads TGTGCCAGCAGTGACACTCGGGTAGCGGGGGGCCTATACAATGAGCAGTTCTTC.

The chain is built from TRBV18 and TRBJ2-1; TRBD1 agrees at 8 bases. From germline, CDR1 is KGHSH and CDR2 LQKENI. With 2 bases clipped from V and 0 bases from J, the junction kept 6 bases outside the gene matches. The CDR3 sequence is 17 residues long. The DNA for the CDR3 is TGTGCCAGCTCACCAATGGGACAGGAGAGCTCCTACAATGAGCAGTTCTTC. This sequence encodes CASSPMGQESSYNEQFF.

The chain uses TRBV4-1 and TRBJ2-7; maybe TRBD2 (6 bases). The V end lost 2 bases, the J end lost 0 bases, and 14 bases lay between the germline ends. The germline V gene has CDR1 MGHRA and CDR2 YSYEKL. The length of the CDR3 is 16 residues. CDR3 in amino acids: CASSQSAGSYSYEQYF. CDR3 nucleotides: TGCGCCAGCAGCCAATCCGCGGGGAGCTACTCCTACGAGCAGTACTTC.

Regarding this clone: Sequence at one end of the junction differs from germline and may be a read error. This sequence joins TRBV5-6 and TRBJ2-3; 11 positions match TRBD2. Germline CDR1 and CDR2: SGHDT and YYEEEE. The CDR3 runs to 12 residues. The CDR3 nucleotides are TGTGCCAGCAGCTTGTTAGCGGGGGGGCCTAATTTT. Translating gives CASSLLAGGPNF. The complete variable domain, with remaining parts taken from reference TRBV5-6 and TRBJ2-3, reads DAGVTQSPTHLIKTRGQQVTLRCSPKSGHDTVSWYQQALGQGPQFIFQYYEEEERQRGNFPDRFSGHQFPNYSSELNVNALLLGDSALYLCASSLLAGGPNFGPGTRLTVL.

This rearrangement joins TRBV27 to TRBJ2-3; TRBD2 aligns across 8 bases. CDR1 is MNHEY and CDR2 is SMNVEV in the germline V gene (reference sequence). The trim removed 8 bases at V and 6 bases at J, leaving 13 bases unmatched. This CDR3 has 15 residues. CDR3 in amino acids: CASLTSAGAGDTQYF. The CDR3, as DNA: TGTGCCAGCCTTACCTCAGCGGGGGCTGGGGATACGCAGTATTTT.

The chain has TRBV2 and TRBJ1-2; D possibly corresponds to TRBD1 (5 bases). Germline V CDR1 and CDR2: SNHLY, FYNNEI. The CDR3 is 14 residues long. Trimming pared 10 bases from V and 6 bases from J, leaving 21 bases between. The CDR3 DNA follows: TGTGCCACCCCGTGGGTCAGGGAGGTTAATGGCTACACCTTC. It is translated as CATPWVREVNGYTF.

The genes are TRBV7-9 and TRBJ1-2, with a possible D match to TRBD1 (5 bases). Trimming shortened V by 1 base and J by 8 bases, and 14 bases separated the two germline ends. Per germline, CDR1 SEHNR and CDR2 FQNEAQ (reference sequence). This CDR3 spans 14 amino acids. CDR3 nucleotide sequence: TGTGCCAGCAGCTTAGGGGGCATGATAAACGGCTACACCTTC. It encodes CASSLGGMINGYTF.

The V and J genes are TRBV18 and TRBJ2-5; 10 nucleotides line up with TRBD2. Germline assignment: CDR1 KGHSH and CDR2 LQKENI. The CDR3 covers 15 residues. V was pared by 4 bases and J by 1 base, with 3 bases of the junction left unmatched. CDR3 nucleotides: TGTGCCAGCTCACTAGCGGGGGGAACCCAAGAGACCCAGTACTTC. It encodes CASSLAGGTQETQYF.